This T cell receptor beta chain comes out of a study of vaccination and CD4 T cells after COVID-19 (dated 2022 in TCRdb). Regarding the research as a whole: Every convalescent patient had a positive nasal swab PCR test for SARS-CoV-2, with mild disease in under ten patients and severe disease in one. Control cultures received a CEFX viral epitope pool as the positive control, an HIV-1 Nef peptide pool as the negative control, or no peptide. For stimulating the cultures, overlapping spike peptide pools were used, derived from SARS-CoV-2 as well as from the common cold coronaviruses HCoV-NL63, HCoV-OC43 and HCoV-229E. In roughly 11 COVID-19 convalescent patients and a few infection-naive healthy vaccine recipients, the spike-specific CD4+ TCR repertoire before mRNA vaccination was compared with the repertoire after mRNA vaccination. Six males and four females were included in the convalescent cohort, with two Hispanic individuals, seven Caucasians, two Asians and one multiracial person represented. Post-COVID blood samples from convalescent patients were collected a median of approximately 100 days after diagnosis, with a range of 35 to 161 days. Participants got two doses of the Pfizer-BioNTech BNT162b2 vaccine (n=8) or two doses of the Moderna mRNA-1273 vaccine (n=2). Post-vaccine blood samples were obtained a median of around 67 days after the second vaccine dose, with a range of 14 to 241 days.

The CDR3 runs 13 residues from the cysteine to the phenylalanine. Of all the DNA, just the CDR3 is kept, 39 bases in frame from base 1. CDR1 and CDR2, per the germline V gene, are MNHNS and SASEGT. At the junction V is shortened by 6 bases and J by 1 base, with 9 bases in between. The paper's findings and limits, for the study overall: The median number of SARS-CoV-2-reactive clonotypes rose from under 25 after infection to roughly 38 after vaccination, but the change was not significant. Among the post-vaccine SARS-CoV-2-reactive clones in convalescent patients, a median approximately 90% showed up only after vaccination, which suggests vaccine-specific priming. Of the vaccine-specific clones found in convalescent patients, nearly all (304 of 307) were mono-reactive for SARS-CoV-2 spike instead of being cross-reactive with common cold coronaviruses. The study included relatively few convalescent patients and did not analyze early timepoints after natural infection.

Taking its sample share into account, this clonotype is hyperexpanded (1% or more). Its target antigen remains unknown. The sample holds no much larger clone one base away, and base qualities are not on file. This sample's treatment or condition label indicates: approximately nine-day PBMC culture with coronavirus spike peptide pools or control peptides (ViraFEST assay). The ViraFEST assay, used in the study, expanded antigen-specific T cells with peptide pools and then identified the expanded clonotypes through TCR sequencing. The convalescent patients' positive SARS-CoV-2 PCR tests fell between March and December 2020, which was before the Alpha, Beta and Delta variants emerged in the United States. Each well held around 1.9 million PBMCs cultured with approximately 10 ug/ml peptide pools in IMDM containing roughly 4.7% human AB serum and roughly 10 IU/ml IL-2. Half of the culture medium was replaced with fresh IL-2-containing medium on days 3 and 7. CD4+ T cells were isolated after 10 days of culture through negative selection using the EasySep CD4+ T cell isolation kit. Ficoll-Paque Plus gradient centrifugation was used to isolate PBMCs from whole blood, and the isolated PBMCs were then either used fresh or cryopreserved at -140C. In general, triplicate wells were set up for every culture condition.

Libraries were built with PCR. At the Johns Hopkins FTIC core, DNA from the cultured CD4+ T cells underwent TCR sequencing with the Oncomine TCR Beta short-read assay. The QIAamp micro DNA kit was used to extract genomic DNA from the cultured CD4+ T cells. The Oncomine TCR Beta libraries from cultured CD4+ T cells were pooled using unique dual indexes and then sequenced on an Illumina iSeq 100. The source study handled its data this way. Non-productive sequences were removed, and CDR3s not starting with C, not ending with F or W, or shorter than 7 amino acids were discarded. The MANAFEST web application identified antigen-specific clonotypes by comparing peptide-stimulated wells against reference wells and other culture wells. For a clone to be called positive, the clone needed an FDR below 0.05, an odds ratio above 5, and a productive frequency above 0.1% in at least two of three replicate wells. Cross-reactive clonotypes were defined as significantly expanded in both SARS-CoV-2 spike wells and at least one common cold coronavirus spike condition. Levenshtein distances (stringdist) and unrooted phylogenetic trees (ape) in R version 3.6.1 were used to assess CDR3 homology. Through fastp at Q25 and MiXCR, TCRdb rebuilt clones from the public reads, retaining in-frame beta chains. Each entry is one CDR3 protein sequence, shown with its most common DNA and genes. The V and J calls and clone size are TCRdb's, not the authors'. The sample includes some 4,600 distinct CDR3 sequences, with 40% to 55% observed a single time. The ten largest clones represent roughly 41% of the sample.

The sequencing input was CD4+ T cells from blood, cultured in vitro. The receptor comes from a human donor who had recovered from COVID-19. Here the chain combines TRBV6-1 and TRBJ1-1; the D gene assignment is ambiguous. In nucleotides, the sequence is TGTGCCAGCAGCGTAACACGGAACACTGAAGCTTTCTTT. It specifies CASSVTRNTEAFF.